These T cell receptor beta chains were read from a single sample in a study of control samples from healthy donors and cancer patients. TCRdb's table, derived via immunoSEQ multiplex PCR, lists solely in-frame clones and lacks some. Among approximately 100,000 clones listed, approximately 86% were seen once. Sequencing was carried out using blood. The receptor set was obtained from a man aged 30-40 years in good health. CDR3s include the opening cysteine and the closing phenylalanine or tryptophan. A D gene is named only where the DNA matches it firmly. Clone sizes are given selectively: once, few, many, or a class where the clone is expanded.

TRBV29-1	TRBJ2-5	.	.	TGCAGCGTTGGGTGGGAGCGAGAGACCCAGTACTTC	CSVGWERETQYF
TRBV27	TRBJ2-6	.	.	TGTGCCAGCACACCCCTCTCTGGGGCCAACGTCCTGACTTTC	CASTPLSGANVLTF
TRBV4-2	TRBJ2-7	.	TRBD2	TGTGCCAGCAGCCAGGCGGGACTAGCGGGAGATTCCGAGCAGTACTTC	CASSQAGLAGDSEQYF
TRBV7-9	TRBJ2-1	once	.	TGTGCCAGCAGCTTAGCTGAGGACTGGGCAAGGCAGTTCTTC	CASSLAEDWARQFF
TRBV7-3	TRBJ2-5	.	.	TGTGCCAGCAGCTTGAGTGGGAGGATGGGAGAGACCCAGTACTTC	CASSLSGRMGETQYF
TRBV2	TRBJ1-2	.	.	TGTGCCAGCAGCCGTACCATGCCCCTCTTTGATGGCTACACCTTC	CASSRTMPLFDGYTF
TRBV2	TRBJ2-1	.	.	TGTGCCAGCAGTGAGTATAGGGGCTCCTACAATGAGCAGTTCTTC	CASSEYRGSYNEQFF
TRBV7-9	TRBJ1-1	once	.	TGTGCCAGCAGTCCCAGCCCGATCAGGAGGCCTGAAGCTTTCTTT	CASSPSPIRRPEAFF
TRBV5-4	TRBJ2-1	.	.	TGTGCCAGCAGCTTGGAGGCGGCTGATGCTGTCTTC	CASSLEAADAVF
TRBV2	TRBJ2-7	.	.	TGTGCCAGCAGTGGACTAGGTCCCTACGAGCAGTACTTC	CASSGLGPYEQYF
TRBV7-3	TRBJ2-1	once	.	TGTGCCAGCAGCCCCGGGGGGACATCTTACAATGAGCAGTTCTTC	CASSPGGTSYNEQFF
TRBV2	TRBJ2-2	.	.	TGTGCCAGCAGTGCGGGTCTCGGGGAGCTGTTTTTT	CASSAGLGELFF
TRBV19	TRBJ2-1	.	TRBD2	TGTGCCAGTAGTGCGCGGGGGTTCTCCTACAATGAGCAGTTCTTC	CASSARGFSYNEQFF
TRBV7-9	TRBJ2-1	.	.	TGTGCCAGCAGCCCCGCAGCGAAGGCATACAATGAGCAGTTCTTC	CASSPAAKAYNEQFF
TRBV30	TRBJ2-7	.	TRBD2	TGTGCCTGGAGTGTACTGGCGGGAGGACTATACGAGCAGTACTTC	CAWSVLAGGLYEQYF
TRBV27	TRBJ1-5	few	.	TGTGCCAGCAGTCCTCAGGGTCACGATCAGCCCCAGCATTTT	CASSPQGHDQPQHF
TRBV6-5	TRBJ2-1	.	TRBD2	TGTGCCAGCAGTTCCCTCCCGGGAGGGCTGTATGAGCAGTTCTTC	CASSSLPGGLYEQFF
TRBV6-5	TRBJ2-7	.	TRBD1	TGTGCCAGCAGCAGAACGGGACAGGGCACCTACGAGCAGTACTTC	CASSRTGQGTYEQYF
TRBV28	TRBJ1-5	.	.	TGTGCCAGCCTTCTCACGGGCAGGGAGCAGCCCCAGCATTTT	CASLLTGREQPQHF
TRBV28	TRBJ2-7	.	.	TGTGCCAGCAAGACCCAGGGACAGCAGTACTTC	CASKTQGQQYF
TRBV27	TRBJ1-5	.	.	TGTGCCAGCAGTTTACTCGGACCGGGCAGCTTTGGCTATAGCAATCAGCCCCAGCATTTT	CASSLLGPGSFGYSNQPQHF
TRBV11-1	TRBJ2-5	.	.	TGTGCCAGCAGCTTATACGGAGAAGAGACCCAGTACTTC	CASSLYGEETQYF
TRBV6-6	TRBJ1-3	.	.	TGTGCCAGCAGTTACAATCGCAGGACCTCTGGAAACACCATATATTTT	CASSYNRRTSGNTIYF
TRBV5-1	TRBJ2-2	.	.	TGCGCCAGCAGCTTGGGTTCCGTTGGCACCGGGGAGCTGTTTTTT	CASSLGSVGTGELFF
TRBV4-1	TRBJ2-1	.	.	TGCGCCAGCAGCCTACTAGGGGCAGTCTACAATGAGCAGTTCTTC	CASSLLGAVYNEQFF
TRBV3-1/TRBV3-2	TRBJ1-2	.	TRBD1	TGTGCCAGCAGCCAAGATACAGGGGTCTTGGCTGGCGGCTACACCTTC	CASSQDTGVLAGGYTF
TRBV28	TRBJ1-5	.	.	TGTGCCAGCAGTTTGCATCAGGCTCAGCCCCAGCATTTT	CASSLHQAQPQHF
TRBV5-8	TRBJ1-5	.	.	TGTGCCAGCAGCACCGGGGCTTATCAGCCCCAGCATTTT	CASSTGAYQPQHF
TRBV30	TRBJ2-1	.	.	TGTGCCTGGAGTGAGGGGATGGACAATGAGCAGTTCTTC	CAWSEGMDNEQFF
TRBV21-1	TRBJ2-1	.	.	TGTGCCAGCAGCAAACTAGGCTACCAGGTTTCTTCTTCCGGGACAGGGTCCCACAATGAGCAGTTCTTC	CASSKLGYQVSSSGTGSHNEQFF
TRBV28	TRBJ2-1	.	.	TGTGCCAGCAGGGGTGATTCCTACAATGAGCAGTTCTTC	CASRGDSYNEQFF
TRBV4-1	TRBJ1-1	.	.	TGCGCCAGCAGCCACCAGCCGTCGGTCCCTGAAGCTTTCTTT	CASSHQPSVPEAFF
TRBV5-1	TRBJ1-4	once	.	TGCGCCAGCAGCTTGGCCTCAGGGTGGGGAGAAAAACTGTTTTTT	CASSLASGWGEKLFF
TRBV5-6	TRBJ2-3	.	.	TGTGCCAGCAGCTTGGAGGTCTTCGGCACAGATACGCAGTATTTT	CASSLEVFGTDTQYF
TRBV5-1	TRBJ1-2	.	.	TGCGCCAGCTCGTCCGACCGGGGTCAAACCGGCTACACCTTC	CASSSDRGQTGYTF
TRBV5-1	TRBJ2-5	.	TRBD1	TGCGCCAGCAGGACAGGGGGCTTATTCGGAGAGACCCAGTACTTC	CASRTGGLFGETQYF
TRBV3-1/TRBV3-2	TRBJ2-2	.	TRBD2	TGTGCCAGCAGCTCACAAGCGGGATTCGGGGAGCTGTTTTTT	CASSSQAGFGELFF
TRBV11-2	TRBJ2-7	.	.	TGTGCCAGCAGCTTAGATTTTGACAGCTCCTACGAGCAGTACTTC	CASSLDFDSSYEQYF
TRBV11-2	TRBJ2-7	.	TRBD2	TGTGCCAGCACCAGGGACCGGGACTACCGCTACGAGCAGTACTTC	CASTRDRDYRYEQYF
TRBV24-1	TRBJ2-2	.	TRBD1	TGTGCCACCAGTGATTACGGGACAGGGGGCTTACCCGGGGAGCTGTTTTTT	CATSDYGTGGLPGELFF
TRBV7-7	TRBJ2-5	.	.	TGTGCCAGCAGCCAAATAGCGGGTGACAGGGAGACCCAGTACTTC	CASSQIAGDRETQYF
TRBV6-2/TRBV6-3	TRBJ1-5	.	.	TGTGCCAGCAGTTACAGCGTTAGCAATCAGCCCCAGCATTTT	CASSYSVSNQPQHF
TRBV11-3	TRBJ1-1	.	.	TGTGCCAGCAGCTTCGCAGGGACGAACACTGAAGCTTTCTTT	CASSFAGTNTEAFF
TRBV10-3	TRBJ2-7	.	TRBD1	TGTGCCATCAGTGAGTCGGGACAGGGGGGGGAGCAGTACTTC	CAISESGQGGEQYF
TRBV7-2	TRBJ2-7	.	.	TGTGCCAGCAGCTTACGAGGGGGCTACGAGCAGTACTTC	CASSLRGGYEQYF